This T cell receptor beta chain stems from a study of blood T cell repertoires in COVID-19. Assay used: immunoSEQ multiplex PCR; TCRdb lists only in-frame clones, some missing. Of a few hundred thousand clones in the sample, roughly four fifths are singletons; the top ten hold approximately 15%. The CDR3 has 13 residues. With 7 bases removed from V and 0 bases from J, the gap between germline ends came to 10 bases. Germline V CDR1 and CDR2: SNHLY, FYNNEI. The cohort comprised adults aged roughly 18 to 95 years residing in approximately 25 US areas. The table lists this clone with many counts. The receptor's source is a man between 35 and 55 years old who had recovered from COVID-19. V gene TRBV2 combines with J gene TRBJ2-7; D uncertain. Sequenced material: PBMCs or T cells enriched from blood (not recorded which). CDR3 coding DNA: TGTGCCAGCACCAAAGAGGACTCCTACGAGCAGTACTTC. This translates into CASTKEDSYEQYF.